Each of the 9 T cell receptor beta chains below was sequenced from the same sample in a study of response to subunit inactivated influenza vaccine. TCRdb re-derived calls from the RT-PCR reads in MiXCR, one entry per CDR3 protein. The sample shows about 540,000 distinct CDR3 sequences, roughly 25% of them seen only once. This same sample was also taken into another study, of T cells expressing NK-cell markers. From that report: UMI-tagged 5'RACE template switching yielded the TCR beta cDNA.

This material consisted of CD4+ T cells sorted from PBMCs, taken 12 days after vaccination. The receptor source for this set is a man aged 50-59 years who received an inactivated influenza vaccine.

The V gene is TRBV2, the J gene TRBJ1-2, with TRBD1 as a possible D gene (5 bases). CDR1 is SNHLY and CDR2 is FYNNEI in the germline V gene. Trimming left V 2 bases short and J 3 bases short, with 13 bases between. The CDR3 totals 15 residues. CDR3 nucleotide sequence: TGTGCCAGCAGTGAATCTGGAGAGACAGACTATGGCTACACCTTC. This encodes CASSESGETDYGYTF.

The table lists this clonotype with a few counts. The CDR3 bases are TGCGCCAGCAGTCCTGATACCGGCCCCCGGGAGCTGTTTTTT. It is translated as CASSPDTGPRELFF. The J gene is TRBJ2-2, the V gene TRBV5-1; D not resolved. This CDR3 has 14 residues. The germline V gene encodes CDR1 SGHRS and CDR2 YFSETQ. Trimming removed 5 bases from V and 9 bases from J, with 17 bases in between. Filled out from reference TRBV5-1 and TRBJ2-2, the complete variable domain reads KAGVTQTPRYLIKTRGQQVTLSCSPISGHRSVSWYQQTPGQGLQFLFEYFSETQRNKGNFPGRFSGRQFSNSRSEMNVSTLELGDSALYLCASSPDTGPRELFFGEGSRLTVL.

This clonotype came up a few times. The chain carries TRBV7-8 and TRBJ2-1; D unclear. Trimming pared 2 bases from V and 8 bases from J, leaving 13 bases between. There are 14 residues in the CDR3. Germline CDR1 SGHVS, CDR2 FQNEAQ. CDR3 DNA sequence: TGTGCCAGCAGCTTACATGAAGTAAGGGATGAGCAGTTCTTC. Its protein product is CASSLHEVRDEQFF. The whole variable domain, remainder taken from reference TRBV7-8 and TRBJ2-1, is GAGVSQSPRYKVAKRGQDVALRCDPISGHVSLFWYQQALGQGPEFLTYFQNEAQLDKSGLPSDRFFAERPEGSVSTLKIQRTQQEDSAVYLCASSLHEVRDEQFFGPGTRLTVL.

This clonotype has only one observation. V gene TRBV29-1 combines with J gene TRBJ2-3; D call uncertain. CDR3 length: 13 amino acids. Deletions cut 7 bases from V and 1 base from J, with 12 bases between. Germline V CDR1 and CDR2: SQVTM, ANQGSEA. The CDR3, as DNA: TGCAGCGCAAATGGGCAGCGCACAGATACGCAGTATTTT. It is translated as CSANGQRTDTQYF.

The CDR3 region has the DNA TGTGCCACCAGCAAAGCGGCCGGCACAGAGACCCAGTACTTC. It encodes CATSKAAGTETQYF. The V gene is TRBV15, the J gene TRBJ2-5; D perhaps matches TRBD2 (5 bases). Trimming pared 4 bases from V and 4 bases from J, leaving 13 bases between. In germline, CDR1 is LNHNV, CDR2 YYDKDF (reference sequence). The CDR3 runs 14 residues.

The J gene is TRBJ2-1, the V gene TRBV6-5, with 7 positions matching TRBD2. The CDR3 is made up of 15 amino acids. From germline, CDR1 is MNHEY and CDR2 SVGAGI. V lost 0 bases and J lost 7; bases outside the gene matches: 6. CDR3 protein: CASSYSELARNEQFF. CDR3 nucleotides: TGTGCCAGCAGTTACTCTGAACTAGCGCGGAATGAGCAGTTCTTC.

This clonotype has at least ten counts. This rearrangement joins TRBV5-1 to TRBJ2-3; 9 bases fit TRBD2. This CDR3 contains 15 residues. Germline V CDR1 and CDR2: SGHRS, YFSETQ. The J segment lost 4 bases and the V segment lost 3 bases, leaving 6 bases of the junction unmatched. The CDR3 bases are TGCGCCAGCAGCTCGACTAGCGGCAGATCAGATACGCAGTATTTT. It yields the protein CASSSTSGRSDTQYF.

The CDR3 is CASSYDRANTGELFF. CDR3 nucleotides: TGTGCCAGCAGCTATGACAGGGCGAACACCGGGGAGCTGTTTTTT. V gene TRBV7-9 combines with J gene TRBJ2-2; TRBD1 aligns across 7 bases. The germline gives CDR1 SEHNR, CDR2 FQNEAQ (reference sequence). Trimming removed 4 bases from V and 0 bases from J; junction bases left unmatched: 2. The CDR3 is 15 amino acids.

The chain combines TRBV29-1 with TRBJ2-7; D could derive from TRBD1 or TRBD2 (7 bases each). CDR1 SQVTM and CDR2 ANQGSEA come from the germline V gene. V lost 4 bases and J 1 base, leaving 11 bases between the germline ends. The CDR3 has 13 amino acids. The CDR3 protein is CSVAQGGSYEQYF. The CDR3 DNA follows: TGCAGCGTTGCGCAGGGGGGGTCCTACGAGCAGTACTTC.